This TCR beta chain was captured in a study of radiotherapy plus CTLA-4 blockade in lung cancer. Study background: Objective responses arose in 18% of patients, and approximately 31% experienced disease control.

Findings of the study overall: Together with interferon-beta, which increased in serum after radiation, early dynamic changes in blood T cell clones were reportedly the best predictors of response. Some TCR clones had been derived from tumors. These clones expanded in peripheral blood after radiotherapy plus ipilimumab.

Each patient with chemo-refractory metastatic non-small-cell lung cancer was treated with focal radiation plus CTLA-4 blockade using ipilimumab. As regards this clone: Its specificity is unknown.

The CDR3 loop spans 15 amino acids. V lost 4 bases to trimming and J lost 1 base; unmatched junction nucleotides: 3. CDR1 is MDHEN, CDR2 SYDVKM, per germline. Data came from immunoSEQ multiplex PCR; TCRdb stores just in-frame clones and leaves some out. The sample carries tens of thousands of clones, 65% to 85% recorded once. The J gene is TRBJ2-5, the V gene TRBV28; 10 positions agree with TRBD2. This receptor was taken from a human donor with non-small cell lung cancer who had a partial response to radiotherapy plus ipilimumab. The sequenced sample was peripheral blood, obtained from a patient treated with radiotherapy plus ipilimumab. The CDR3 sequence is CASSSSGGGQETQYF. DNA for the CDR3: TGTGCCAGCAGTTCCAGCGGGGGGGGCCAAGAGACCCAGTACTTC.